What follows are 27 T cell receptor beta chains derived from one specimen sequenced in a study of early stage breast cancer tumors. Profiled with immunoSEQ multiplex PCR; TCRdb holds only in-frame clones, not every one. The sample lists tens of thousands of clones, under 75% occurring once. The sequenced material came from blood. The receptors here all came from a person aged 50-59 years with breast cancer.

The rearrangement joins TRBV6-5 to TRBJ1-1; possible D gene TRBD1, 5 bases. The V and J ends lost 4 bases and 5 bases respectively, with 14 bases between them. This CDR3 region has 14 residues. CDR1 MNHEY and CDR2 SVGAGI come from the germline V gene. The CDR3 loop reads CASSSPRVETEAFF. The CDR3, as DNA: TGTGCCAGCAGTTCACCCAGGGTGGAGACTGAAGCTTTCTTT.

The rearrangement joins TRBV6-6 to TRBJ1-2; 9 bases fit TRBD1. The CDR3 is made up of 15 amino acids. Unmatched junction bases numbered 12, after V lost 7 bases and J lost 6 bases. The V gene's germline CDR1 is MNHNY and CDR2 SVGAGI (reference sequence). In DNA, the CDR3 is TGTGCCAGCAACCCCCCGGACAGGGGAAGGGATGGCTACACCTTC. Amino acid sequence: CASNPPDRGRDGYTF.

This chain joins TRBV6-1 and TRBJ1-2, with unresolved D. The CDR3 is 15 residues long. The V gene's germline CDR1 is MNHNS and CDR2 SASEGT. Trimming removed 1 base at V and 6 bases at J, with 15 bases between. The CDR3 DNA reads TGTGCCAGCAGTGAAGTAGGGCTCTCAGCGGATGGCTACACCTTC. Translation: CASSEVGLSADGYTF.

The chain joins TRBV4-2 to TRBJ2-2; D may be TRBD1 (6 bases). The V and J ends lost 2 bases and 1 base respectively, with 8 bases between them. The CDR3 spans 15 residues. Germline CDR1 and CDR2: LGHNA and YNFKEQ. The CDR3 DNA is TGTGCCAGCAGCCAAAGGACAGAGAACACCGGGGAGCTGTTTTTT. Its translation is CASSQRTENTGELFF.

J is TRBJ1-2 and V is TRBV4-3; D perhaps matches TRBD1 (6 bases). Germline V gives CDR1 LGHNA, CDR2 YSLEER. The CDR3 runs 12 residues. V dropped 2 bases and J dropped 14 bases, with 15 bases sitting between them. Here the CDR3 reads CASSQITGILTF. The CDR3 DNA reads TGCGCCAGCAGCCAAATTACAGGGATCTTAACCTTC.

This rearrangement joins TRBV30 to TRBJ2-1, with D hard to call. This CDR3 is built from 14 residues. Deletions cut 3 bases from V and 0 bases from J, with 9 bases between. CDR1 is GTSNPN, CDR2 SVGIG, per germline (reference sequence). The CDR3 DNA follows: TGTGCCTGGAGCCACACGAGCTCCTACAATGAGCAGTTCTTC. Translating gives CAWSHTSSYNEQFF.

The gene calls are TRBV7-9 and TRBJ2-3; D remains unclear. This CDR3 has 13 amino acids. V lost 1 base, J lost 4 bases, and 6 bases lay in between. CDR1 and CDR2 from the germline V gene are SEHNR and FQNEAQ (reference sequence). The CDR3 region is CASSLGKADTQYF. The CDR3, as DNA: TGTGCCAGCAGCTTAGGGAAAGCAGATACGCAGTATTTT.

The chain links TRBV11-2 to TRBJ2-2; D is unclear. The V and J ends lost 3 bases and 3 bases respectively, with 8 bases between them. The CDR3 has 14 amino acids. Germline V gives CDR1 SGHAT, CDR2 FQNNGV. Written as DNA, the CDR3 is TGTGCCAGCAGCTTTACCCTTTACACCGGGGAGCTGTTTTTT. It specifies CASSFTLYTGELFF.

This clone was seen just once. The CDR3 here is CASSKSPGTGKNIQYF. CDR3 bases: TGTGCCAGCAGTAAATCCCCCGGGACAGGGAAAAACATTCAGTACTTC. The rearrangement links TRBV11-3 to TRBJ2-4; 9 bases map to TRBD1. CDR1 SGHNT and CDR2 YENEEA come from the germline V gene. The CDR3 has 16 residues. The ends lost 6 bases at V and 4 bases at J; junction bases unmatched: 10. The full variable domain, its missing parts supplied by reference TRBV11-3 and TRBJ2-4, is EAGVVQSPRYKIIEKKQPVAFWCNPISGHNTLYWYLQNLGQGPELLIRYENEEAVDDSQLPKDRFSAERLKGVDSTLKIQPAELGDSAVYLCASSKSPGTGKNIQYFGAGTRLSVL.

This clone was seen repeatedly, ten times or more. J is TRBJ1-2 and V is TRBV6-5, with TRBD1 matching 7 bases. The CDR3 spans 14 residues. CDR1 and CDR2 from the germline V gene are MNHEY and SVGAGI. V lost 5 bases to trimming and J lost 4 bases; unmatched junction nucleotides: 7. As DNA, the CDR3 is TGTGCCAGCAGTCCACGACAGGGTACCTATGGCTACACCTTC. It codes for CASSPRQGTYGYTF.

The rearrangement joins TRBV5-8 to TRBJ2-5; D is uncertain. The CDR3 extends over 15 amino acids. The ends were cut back, 6 bases at V and 3 bases at J, with 18 bases in the middle. Germline V CDR1 and CDR2: SGHTS, YDEGEE. The CDR3 region has the DNA TGTGCCAGCACCCTGGCTTGGGGTTTGGAAGAGACCCAGTACTTC. This codes for CASTLAWGLEETQYF. The full variable domain, in which reference TRBV5-8 and TRBJ2-5 provide the parts outside the CDR3, is EAGVTQSPTHLIKTRGQQATLRCSPISGHTSVYWYQQALGLGLQFLLWYDEGEERNRGNFPPRFSGRQFPNYSSELNVNALELEDSALYLCASTLAWGLEETQYFGPGTRLLVL.

The V call is TRBV11-2, the J call TRBJ2-3; possibly TRBD1 for D (5 bases). V was clipped by 5 bases and J by 2 bases, with 11 bases between them. This CDR3 region has 14 residues. Germline loops: CDR1 SGHAT, CDR2 FQNNGV. The CDR3 is CASSQRGFTDTQYF. Here the CDR3 DNA reads TGTGCCAGCAGCCAAAGGGGCTTCACAGATACGCAGTATTTT.

The J gene is TRBJ2-1, the V gene TRBV5-7; 9 bases are a match to TRBD1. TRBV5-7 is sorted into the ORF group, with uncertain function. The CDR3 length is 15 residues. Losses at the gene ends were 3 bases for V and 3 bases for J; bases not matched to a gene: 4. CDR3 DNA sequence: TGTGCCAGCAGCTCTTGGACAGGGGACTACAATGAGCAGTTCTTC. Its translation is CASSSWTGDYNEQFF.

The rearrangement uses TRBV19 and TRBJ2-7; D uncertain. This CDR3 has 13 residues. Germline lookup yields CDR1 LNHDA and CDR2 SQIVND (reference sequence). Trimming cost V 3 bases and J 7 bases, with 13 bases left between them. In DNA, the CDR3 is TGTGCCAGTAGTATTGCCGGGTCCCGGGAGCAGTACTTC. It encodes CASSIAGSREQYF. Full variable domain (remainder filled in from reference TRBV19 and TRBJ2-7): DGGITQSPKYLFRKEGQNVTLSCEQNLNHDAMYWYRQDPGQGLRLIYYSQIVNDFQKGDIAEGYSVSREKKESFPLTVTSAQKNPTAFYLCASSIAGSREQYFGPGTRLTVT.

This chain connects TRBV11-2 to TRBJ1-5; TRBD1 is a possible D gene (5 bases). Per germline, CDR1 SGHAT and CDR2 FQNNGV. With 5 bases removed from V and 4 bases from J, the gap between germline ends came to 15 bases. This CDR3 has 15 amino acids. The CDR3 reads CASSPGTNINQPQHF. In DNA, the CDR3 is TGTGCCAGCAGCCCCGGGACTAACATTAATCAGCCCCAGCATTTT.

The rearrangement links TRBV19 to TRBJ1-1, with D tentatively TRBD1 (5 bases). Germline lookup yields CDR1 LNHDA and CDR2 SQIVND (reference sequence). V lost 4 bases and J 1 base, leaving 10 bases between the germline ends. The CDR3 has 14 residues. The CDR3 region has the DNA TGTGCCAGTAGTACGGGGGTTGAGAACACTGAAGCTTTCTTT. Its protein product is CASSTGVENTEAFF.

This clone was counted a single time. The chain has TRBV5-1 and TRBJ2-2; D unresolved. Germline CDR1 SGHRS, CDR2 YFSETQ. Trimming shortened V by 3 bases and J by 7 bases, and 7 bases separated the two germline ends. The CDR3 is 12 amino acids. The CDR3 loop reads CASSWTDGELFF. CDR3 bases: TGCGCCAGCAGCTGGACCGACGGGGAGCTGTTTTTT. Using reference TRBV5-1 and TRBJ2-2 for the parts outside the CDR3, the full variable domain is KAGVTQTPRYLIKTRGQQVTLSCSPISGHRSVSWYQQTPGQGLQFLFEYFSETQRNKGNFPGRFSGRQFSNSRSEMNVSTLELGDSALYLCASSWTDGELFFGEGSRLTVL.

The table lists this clone with a few counts. The chain combines TRBV5-1 with TRBJ1-2; no clear D. With 0 bases removed from V and 5 bases from J, the gap between germline ends came to 8 bases. The germline gives CDR1 SGHRS, CDR2 YFSETQ. The length of the CDR3 is 13 residues. The CDR3 protein is CASSLGATYGYTF. In DNA, the CDR3 is TGCGCCAGCAGCTTGGGGGCAACTTATGGCTACACCTTC.

The chain is built from TRBV7-3 and TRBJ1-2; no reliable D call. CDR1 and CDR2 (germline): SGHTA, FQGTGA. V dropped 0 bases and J dropped 2 bases, with 10 bases sitting between them. This CDR3 region has 15 residues. The CDR3 spells CASSLTGISNYGYTF. For the CDR3, the DNA is TGTGCCAGCAGCTTAACGGGGATTTCGAACTATGGCTACACCTTC.

This clone was counted a few times. The chain combines TRBV2 with TRBJ1-2; 7 nucleotides match TRBD1. Germline values: CDR1 SNHLY, CDR2 FYNNEI. V lost 8 bases and J lost 0; bases outside the gene matches: 9. CDR3 length equals 15 residues. CDR3 loop: CASRVRTGANYGYTF. The CDR3 DNA reads as TGTGCCAGCCGAGTGCGGACAGGTGCTAACTATGGCTACACCTTC.

V usage is TRBV7-8 and J usage is TRBJ2-3; 8 bases align to TRBD1. Germline V gene lookup returns CDR1 SGHVS and CDR2 FQNEAQ. The CDR3 extends over 17 amino acids. After removal of 2 bases from V and 1 base from J, the junction contained 8 bases not matched to a gene. The CDR3 nucleotides are TGTGCCAGCAGCTTACGGCAGGGGGCGGTCCGCACAGATACGCAGTATTTT. Protein sequence: CASSLRQGAVRTDTQYF.

The genes are TRBV19 and TRBJ2-5, with D maybe TRBD2 (5 bases). This CDR3 comprises 13 residues. Trimming left V 9 bases short and J 0 bases short, with 11 bases between. Germline CDR1 LNHDA, CDR2 SQIVND (reference sequence). This chain's CDR3 is CASAPADQETQYF. Written as DNA, the CDR3 is TGTGCCAGCGCTCCAGCGGACCAAGAGACCCAGTACTTC.

This chain links TRBV7-2 with TRBJ2-3; D may be TRBD1 (6 bases). Germline lookup yields CDR1 SGHTA and CDR2 FQGNSA. The CDR3 length is 12 residues. V was trimmed by 3 bases and J by 6 bases, leaving 7 bases between them. This chain's CDR3 is CASSLGADTQYF. Here the CDR3 DNA reads TGTGCCAGCAGCTTGGGGGCGGATACGCAGTATTTT.

Of note for this clone: A read error may produce the germline difference seen at one junction end. The V call is TRBV7-7, the J call TRBJ2-1; 7 positions match TRBD1. This CDR3 has 15 amino acids. Germline V CDR1 and CDR2: SSHAT, FNYEAQ (reference sequence). CDR3: CASSYKGAPNNEQFF. CDR3 bases: TGTGCTAGCAGCTACAAGGGGGCCCCAAACAATGAGCAGTTCTTC. Drawing the rest from reference TRBV7-7 and TRBJ2-1, the complete variable domain is GAGVSQSPRYKVTKRGQDVTLRCDPISSHATLYWYQQALGQGPEFLTYFNYEAQPDKSGLPSDRFSAERPEGSISTLTIQRTEQRDSAMYRCASSYKGAPNNEQFFGPGTRLTVL.

V is TRBV5-6 and J is TRBJ2-5; no firm D call. Per the germline V gene, CDR1 is SGHDT and CDR2 is YYEEEE. Deletions cut 0 bases from V and 6 bases from J, with 12 bases between. This CDR3 is built from 14 residues. This chain's CDR3 is CASSLAAGRKTQYF. In nucleotides, the CDR3 is TGTGCCAGCAGCTTGGCGGCAGGCAGAAAGACCCAGTACTTC.

A remark on this clone: One end of the junction varies from germline; a read error may be responsible. The chain couples TRBV6-1 to TRBJ2-3, with 9 bases fitting TRBD2. The CDR3 loop spans 16 amino acids. In germline, CDR1 is MNHNS, CDR2 SASEGT. The CDR3 coding sequence is TGTGCCATCAGTGAGGGGGCTAGCGGGATTGTTGATACGCAGTATTTT. Its protein is CAISEGASGIVDTQYF.

This clone was counted once. The chain combines TRBV6-4 with TRBJ2-3; either TRBD1 or TRBD2 may supply D (5 bases each). Germline CDR1 is MRHNA and CDR2 is SNTAGT. CDR3 size: 13 residues. Trimming removed 0 bases from V and 5 bases from J, with 6 bases in between. CDR3 residues: CASSDSGVDTQYF. The CDR3 nucleotides are TGTGCCAGCAGTGACTCGGGGGTAGATACGCAGTATTTT.